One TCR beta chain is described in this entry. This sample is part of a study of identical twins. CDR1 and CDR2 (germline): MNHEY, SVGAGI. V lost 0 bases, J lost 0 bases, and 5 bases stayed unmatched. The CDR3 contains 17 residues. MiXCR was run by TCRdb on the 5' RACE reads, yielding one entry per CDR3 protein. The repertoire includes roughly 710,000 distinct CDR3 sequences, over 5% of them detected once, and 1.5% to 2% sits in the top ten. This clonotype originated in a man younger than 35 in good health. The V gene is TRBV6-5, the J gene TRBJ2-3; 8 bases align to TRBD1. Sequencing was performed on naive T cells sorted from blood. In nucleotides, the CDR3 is TGTGCCAGCAGTTACTCACGGACAGGGACTAGCACAGATACGCAGTATTTT. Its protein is CASSYSRTGTSTDTQYF.